This TCR beta chain was sequenced in a study of metastatic and nonmetastatic thyroid tumors (dated by TCRdb to the early 2020s). About the study as a whole: For patients with malignant and with benign thyroid disease, the researchers compared repertoires between peripheral blood samples and tumor or nodule tissue samples.

Receptors were amplified or captured by PCR. TCRdb records Illumina HiSeq 4000 as the sequencer. High-throughput sequencing was used to profile the TCR beta-chain CDR3 region of each patient. The paper's data handling went like this. The researchers built a classifier to tell apart papillary thyroid cancer patients with distant metastasis, based on CDR3 differences among clinicopathological groups. Repertoire diversity was assessed with the Shannon index, and tumor-blood repertoire similarity with the Morisita-Horn index. Starting from the raw public reads, TCRdb applied fastp trimming at Q25, assembled clones with MiXCR and retained in-frame beta chains. These V and J calls rely on TCRdb rather than the paper's analysis. Within this sample are roughly 20,000 clones, with roughly 36% of them counted one time only. Less than 12% of the sample belongs to the ten largest clones. This clone has a handful of counts. The specificity of this receptor is unknown. No base qualities exist here, and no much larger clone lies one base off it.

No treatment had been received by any patient before thyroid surgery. The study retrospectively analysed patient clinical samples collected from the early 2010s to the late 2010s using T-cell receptor beta sequencing. The CDR3 contains 14 residues, cysteine and phenylalanine counted. The kept DNA is CDR3 alone, 42 bases in frame from the first base. Deletion took 0 bases off V and 10 bases off J, with a span of 13 bases between the germline ends. Reading the germline V gene (reference sequence) gives CDR1 DFQATT and CDR2 SNEGSKA. Summary of the overall study and its limitations: In both blood and tumor samples, TCR beta diversity was reported to be significantly higher in malignant tumors than in benign nodules.

Sequencing used tumor tissue. The chain joins TRBV20-1 to TRBJ1-6, with the D segment identity uncertain. The TCR comes from a male donor with papillary thyroid cancer or a benign thyroid nodule (not recorded which). Some clones in this sample may be carry-over from other donors' samples. The bases read TGCAGTGCTAGAGACGGCCTCGGAAGCTCACCCCTCCACTTT. Its coded protein is CSARDGLGSSPLHF.